This T cell receptor (beta chain) comes out of a study of T cells in Graves' hyperthyroidism and ophthalmopathy. The study's findings and limits: Among thyroid clonotypes expanded above 0.001, most also appeared in blood.

Diagnoses were made from clinical symptoms, serum measures (thyroxine and TRAb), thyroid ultrasound and orbital computed tomography. The investigators amplified TCR beta CDR3 regions from RNA transcripts. The HTBI primer set drove a first-round RT-PCR of the TCR CDR3. Each CDR3 protein is one row after TCRdb ran MiXCR on the multiplex PCR reads. Among hundreds of thousands of distinct CDR3 sequences, 38% were seen once, and the ten largest hold 8% to 9%. This clonotype is a singleton in its sample. What it binds is unknown. Germline V gene data show CDR1 as SGHDN and CDR2 as FVKESK. CDR3 size: 15 residues. V was cut by 4 bases and J by 1 base, with 13 bases left in between.

The chain links TRBV14 to TRBJ1-1, with a weak D call TRBD1 (5 bases). Source material: blood. The TCR was taken from a man between 18 and 29 years old with Graves' hyperthyroidism. The CDR3 sequence is CASSLLGRGNTEAFF. For the CDR3, the DNA is TGTGCCAGCAGCCTCCTGGGGAGGGGGAACACTGAAGCTTTCTTT.